A single TCR beta chain is shown here with its context. The data derive from a study of blood T cell repertoires in COVID-19. Assay: immunoSEQ multiplex PCR; the TCRdb copy retains only in-frame clones and omits some. In the table there are about 340,000 clones, approximately 83% of which are singletons. The CDR3 totals 13 residues. V was pared by 0 bases and J by 9 bases, with 9 bases between. Germline CDR1 SGHTA, CDR2 FQGTGA. This sequence joins TRBV7-3 and TRBJ2-1, with D possibly TRBD2 on 5 matching bases. The TCR comes from a woman aged 40-49 years with acute COVID-19. The specimen sequenced was PBMCs or T cells enriched from blood (not recorded which). The CDR3 here is CASSLTDAGEQFF. The CDR3 DNA follows: TGTGCCAGCAGCTTAACGGACGCGGGTGAGCAGTTCTTC.